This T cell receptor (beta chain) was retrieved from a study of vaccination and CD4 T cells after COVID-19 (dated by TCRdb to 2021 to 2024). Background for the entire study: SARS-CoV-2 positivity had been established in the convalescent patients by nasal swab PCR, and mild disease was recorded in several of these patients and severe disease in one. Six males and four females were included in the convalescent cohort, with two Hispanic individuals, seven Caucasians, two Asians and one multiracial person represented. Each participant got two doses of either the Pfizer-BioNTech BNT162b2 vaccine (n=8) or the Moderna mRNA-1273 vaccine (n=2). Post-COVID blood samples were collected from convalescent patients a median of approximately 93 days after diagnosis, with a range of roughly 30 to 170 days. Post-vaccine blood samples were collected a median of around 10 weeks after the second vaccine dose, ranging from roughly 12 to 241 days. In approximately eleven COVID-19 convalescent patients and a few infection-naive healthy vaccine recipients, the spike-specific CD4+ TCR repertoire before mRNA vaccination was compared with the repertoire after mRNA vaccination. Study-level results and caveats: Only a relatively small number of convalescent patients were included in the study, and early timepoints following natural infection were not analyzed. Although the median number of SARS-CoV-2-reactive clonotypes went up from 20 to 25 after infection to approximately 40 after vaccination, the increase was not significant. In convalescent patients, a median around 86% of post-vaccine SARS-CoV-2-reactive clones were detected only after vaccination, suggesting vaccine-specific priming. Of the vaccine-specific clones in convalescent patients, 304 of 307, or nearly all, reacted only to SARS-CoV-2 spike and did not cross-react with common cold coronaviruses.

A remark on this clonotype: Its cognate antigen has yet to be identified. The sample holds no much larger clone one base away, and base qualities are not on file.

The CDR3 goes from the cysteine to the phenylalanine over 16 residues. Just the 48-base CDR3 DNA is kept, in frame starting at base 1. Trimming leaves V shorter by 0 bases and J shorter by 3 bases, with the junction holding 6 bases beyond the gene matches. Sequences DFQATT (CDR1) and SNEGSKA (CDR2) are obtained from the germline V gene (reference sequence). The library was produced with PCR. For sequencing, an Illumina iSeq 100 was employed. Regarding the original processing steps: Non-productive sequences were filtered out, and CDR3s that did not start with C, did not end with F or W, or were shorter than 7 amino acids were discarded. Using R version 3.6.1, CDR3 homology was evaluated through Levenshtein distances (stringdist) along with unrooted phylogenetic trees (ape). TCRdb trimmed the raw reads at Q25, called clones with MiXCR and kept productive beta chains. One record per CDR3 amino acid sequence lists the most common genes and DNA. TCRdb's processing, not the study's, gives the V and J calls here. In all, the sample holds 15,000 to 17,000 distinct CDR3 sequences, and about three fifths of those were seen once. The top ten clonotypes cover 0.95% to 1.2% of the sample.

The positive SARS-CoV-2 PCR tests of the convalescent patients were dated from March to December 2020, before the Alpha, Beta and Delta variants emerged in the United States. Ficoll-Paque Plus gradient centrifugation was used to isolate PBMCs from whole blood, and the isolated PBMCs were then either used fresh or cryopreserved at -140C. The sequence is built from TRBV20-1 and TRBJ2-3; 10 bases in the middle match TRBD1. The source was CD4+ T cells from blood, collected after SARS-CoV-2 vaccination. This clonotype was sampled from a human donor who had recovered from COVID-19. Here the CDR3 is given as CSARDARTGGTDTQYF. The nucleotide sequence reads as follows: TGCAGTGCTAGAGATGCTCGGACAGGGGGGACAGATACGCAGTATTTT.